Listed below are T cell receptor beta chains from one sample, sequenced in a study of shared clonotypes between healthy human individuals. Profiled with immunoSEQ multiplex PCR; TCRdb holds only in-frame clones, not every one. This sample has approximately 720,000 clones, with more than 70% found just once. Sequenced: memory CD4+ T cells sorted from blood. These receptors came from a woman in her twenties or thirties in good health. CDR3s include the opening cysteine and the closing phenylalanine or tryptophan. The order of the fields is CDR3 DNA, CDR3 protein, J gene, D gene, clone size, V gene. The D gene is left open where the match is weak. Only some rows state a clone size, as once, few, many or a class for expanded clones.

CDR3 DNA: TGTGCCAGCAGCTTAATGTTGGCGGGAGCTGGTGAGCAGTTCTTC; CDR3 protein: CASSLMLAGAGEQFF; J gene: TRBJ2-1; D gene: TRBD2; clone size: -; V gene: TRBV7-2
CDR3 DNA: TGTGCCAGCAGCCAAGCCGCCGGGACTAGCGGTTTCTACGAGCAGTACTTC; CDR3 protein: CASSQAAGTSGFYEQYF; J gene: TRBJ2-7; D gene: TRBD2; clone size: -; V gene: TRBV4-2
CDR3 DNA: TGTGCCAGCAGCGGATCTGGGGGTGCTGATCCAGATACGCAGTATTTT; CDR3 protein: CASSGSGGADPDTQYF; J gene: TRBJ2-3; D gene: -; clone size: -; V gene: TRBV6-6
CDR3 DNA: TGTGCCATCAGTGAGTCAGTGACGATTGGAGAAGGCTACACCTTC; CDR3 protein: CAISESVTIGEGYTF; J gene: TRBJ1-2; D gene: -; clone size: -; V gene: TRBV10-3
CDR3 DNA: TGTGCCAGCAAGGGGTCGAGCTCTGGAAACACCATATATTTT; CDR3 protein: CASKGSSSGNTIYF; J gene: TRBJ1-3; D gene: -; clone size: -; V gene: TRBV11-2
CDR3 DNA: TGTGCCAGCAGCTTACCCGGGACAGAGACCTACGAGCAGTACTTC; CDR3 protein: CASSLPGTETYEQYF; J gene: TRBJ2-7; D gene: TRBD1; clone size: medium-sized; V gene: TRBV7-8
CDR3 DNA: TGTGCCAGCAGTTTTGGTGGGAAGCCCGAAGCTTTCTTT; CDR3 protein: CASSFGGKPEAFF; J gene: TRBJ1-1; D gene: -; clone size: -; V gene: TRBV28
CDR3 DNA: TGCGCCAGCAGCTTGGCAACTAGCGGGGATACGCAGTATTTT; CDR3 protein: CASSLATSGDTQYF; J gene: TRBJ2-3; D gene: TRBD2; clone size: few; V gene: TRBV5-1
CDR3 DNA: TGTGCCAGCAGCAAAGGTGGCGGAGTAGGGGTCTACGAGCAGTACTTC; CDR3 protein: CASSKGGGVGVYEQYF; J gene: TRBJ2-7; D gene: -; clone size: -; V gene: TRBV21-1
CDR3 DNA: TGTGCCAGCAGCAGAAGGGCCGGGACTAGCGGGAGAGTGGAGCAGTTCTTC; CDR3 protein: CASSRRAGTSGRVEQFF; J gene: TRBJ2-1; D gene: TRBD2; clone size: -; V gene: TRBV13
CDR3 DNA: TGTGCCAGCGTCAGGGGGTCAGATGGGGCCAACGTCCTGACTTTC; CDR3 protein: CASVRGSDGANVLTF; J gene: TRBJ2-6; D gene: TRBD1; clone size: -; V gene: TRBV28
CDR3 DNA: TGTGCCAGCAGCTTAAGCGGGAGCCCGTCCTACGAGCAGTACTTC; CDR3 protein: CASSLSGSPSYEQYF; J gene: TRBJ2-7; D gene: TRBD2; clone size: once; V gene: TRBV7-2
CDR3 DNA: TGTGCCAGCAGCTTAAAGGGAGCGGGAGAGACCCAGTACTTC; CDR3 protein: CASSLKGAGETQYF; J gene: TRBJ2-5; D gene: -; clone size: -; V gene: TRBV7-9
CDR3 DNA: TGCGCCAGCAGCTTAGCTGGACAGGGGGACGCTAGCGGGTTCTACGAGCAGTACTTC; CDR3 protein: CASSLAGQGDASGFYEQYF; J gene: TRBJ2-7; D gene: TRBD1; clone size: -; V gene: TRBV5-1
CDR3 DNA: TGCGCCAGCAGCACCGGGACTAGCGGGGGTTCCTACGAGCAGTACTTT; CDR3 protein: CASSTGTSGGSYEQYF; J gene: TRBJ2-7; D gene: TRBD2; clone size: -; V gene: TRBV5-1
CDR3 DNA: TGTGCCAGCCGACTCGACCGCTACGAGCAGTACTTC; CDR3 protein: CASRLDRYEQYF; J gene: TRBJ2-7; D gene: -; clone size: once; V gene: TRBV7-2
CDR3 DNA: TGTGCCAGCAGTTACGATGGCTCTCGGACCCAGTACTTC; CDR3 protein: CASSYDGSRTQYF; J gene: TRBJ2-5; D gene: -; clone size: few; V gene: TRBV6-5
CDR3 DNA: TGCAGCGTGCTGGATGACAGTTATGGCTACACCTTC; CDR3 protein: CSVLDDSYGYTF; J gene: TRBJ1-2; D gene: -; clone size: -; V gene: TRBV29-1
CDR3 DNA: TGTGCCAGCACCGCCGTTAGGGTTTCCTACGAGCAGTACTTC; CDR3 protein: CASTAVRVSYEQYF; J gene: TRBJ2-7; D gene: -; clone size: -; V gene: TRBV6-1
CDR3 DNA: TGTGCCAGCAGTTTGGTTCAGTATGGCTACACCTTC; CDR3 protein: CASSLVQYGYTF; J gene: TRBJ1-2; D gene: -; clone size: -; V gene: TRBV28
CDR3 DNA: TGTGCCAGCAGCGTAGGGGGAGTTAACGGGGAGCTGTTTTTT; CDR3 protein: CASSVGGVNGELFF; J gene: TRBJ2-2; D gene: -; clone size: once; V gene: TRBV9
CDR3 DNA: TGTGCCAGCAGCCACTTACGTATGGGACTAGCGGGGACAGATACGCAGTATTTT; CDR3 protein: CASSHLRMGLAGTDTQYF; J gene: TRBJ2-3; D gene: TRBD2; clone size: few; V gene: TRBV27
CDR3 DNA: TGCGCCAGCAGCCAAGTTTTGTGGACCAAGGCCAAAAACATTCAGTACTTC; CDR3 protein: CASSQVLWTKAKNIQYF; J gene: TRBJ2-4; D gene: -; clone size: -; V gene: TRBV4-1
CDR3 DNA: TGTGCCAGCAGCTTAGCGCGGGGAGGGATATACACTGAAGCTTTCTTT; CDR3 protein: CASSLARGGIYTEAFF; J gene: TRBJ1-1; D gene: -; clone size: once; V gene: TRBV7-6
CDR3 DNA: TGTGCCAGCAGCAAAGGACAGGGCAGCTCCTACGAGCAGTACTTC; CDR3 protein: CASSKGQGSSYEQYF; J gene: TRBJ2-7; D gene: TRBD1; clone size: few; V gene: TRBV7-9
CDR3 DNA: TGTGCCAGCAGTCTTGAGCCCTGGGACAGTATTCCCTACGAGCAGTACTTC; CDR3 protein: CASSLEPWDSIPYEQYF; J gene: TRBJ2-7; D gene: TRBD1; clone size: many; V gene: TRBV28
CDR3 DNA: TGTGCCAGCAGCTTAGGCTCGGGGATAGGTTCCTACAATGAGCAGTTCTTC; CDR3 protein: CASSLGSGIGSYNEQFF; J gene: TRBJ2-1; D gene: -; clone size: -; V gene: TRBV7-2
CDR3 DNA: TGTGCCAGCAACCGTTACAATGAGCAGTTCTTC; CDR3 protein: CASNRYNEQFF; J gene: TRBJ2-1; D gene: -; clone size: -; V gene: TRBV2
CDR3 DNA: TGTGCCAGCAGCTTGATGAGCTCCTACGAGCAGTACTTC; CDR3 protein: CASSLMSSYEQYF; J gene: TRBJ2-7; D gene: -; clone size: -; V gene: TRBV5-5
CDR3 DNA: TGTGCCAGCAGCTTTGGACAGGGCCTCAATCAGCCCCAGCATTTT; CDR3 protein: CASSFGQGLNQPQHF; J gene: TRBJ1-5; D gene: TRBD1; clone size: few; V gene: TRBV7-2
CDR3 DNA: TGTGCCAGCAGCTCCAAGGTGCCCGGGGAGCTGTTTTTT; CDR3 protein: CASSSKVPGELFF; J gene: TRBJ2-2; D gene: -; clone size: -; V gene: TRBV11-3
CDR3 DNA: TGTGCCAGCAGCACCTACCTAGAAAATGAGCAGTTCTTC; CDR3 protein: CASSTYLENEQFF; J gene: TRBJ2-1; D gene: -; clone size: -; V gene: TRBV7-9